This T cell receptor (beta chain) was recorded in a study of cytotoxic CD8 clonotypes in ibrutinib-treated CLL. The study, taken as a whole, reports: At the start, clonality exceeded age-matched healthy donors and followed circulating CD8+ T-cell counts. Different sampling times were used for sustained-remission and progressing patients. Upon ibrutinib response clonality rose, and upon progression it fell back toward baseline.

Note on this clone: Its antigen is still unknown.

Germline V gives CDR1 SGHDT, CDR2 YYEEEE. Trimming removed 2 bases at V and 10 bases at J, with 14 bases between. The CDR3 sequence is 13 residues long. Sequenced by immunoSEQ multiplex PCR; TCRdb stores in-frame clones only, minus some. The sample has some 350,000 clones; 67% are singletons. The chain is built from TRBV5-6 and TRBJ2-3, with D possibly being TRBD2 (5 bases). This receptor was taken from a human donor with chronic lymphocytic leukemia. The sequencing here drew on PBMCs, taken after 36 months of ibrutinib treatment. This CDR3 is CASSFSGIGAQYF. In nucleotides, the CDR3 is TGTGCCAGCAGCTTCTCGGGGATCGGGGCGCAGTATTTT.